The next 11 T cell receptor beta chains were all read from a single sample in a study of blood T cells in healthy people across ages. Using a J-beta primer mix together with a sample-barcoded 5' primer, a second PCR was run for roughly 6 to 12 cycles. TCRdb fed the 5' RACE reads into MiXCR, producing one record per CDR3 protein. The repertoire has about 970,000 distinct CDR3 sequences, roughly 47% of them found once; the top ten carry about a fifth. The sample comprised blood. The source of these receptors is a woman aged 55-75 years in good health.

The rearrangement links TRBV5-6 to TRBJ2-3; TRBD1 or TRBD2 may be the D gene (5 bases each). This CDR3 has 13 residues. Per germline, CDR1 SGHDT and CDR2 YYEEEE. The V and J ends lost 4 bases and 7 bases respectively, with 13 bases between them. The CDR3 reads CASSARDVHTQYF. In DNA form, the CDR3 reads TGTGCCAGCAGCGCCCGGGACGTTCATACGCAGTATTTT.

The rearrangement joins TRBV7-9 to TRBJ1-6; tentative D call: TRBD1 (6 bases). This CDR3 is 15 amino acids long. V was trimmed by 5 bases and J by 6 bases, leaving 14 bases between them. Germline loops: CDR1 SEHNR, CDR2 FQNEAQ (reference sequence). The CDR3 DNA sequence: TGTGCCAGCAGCCCTCAAGGGGGACCTAATTCACCCCTCCACTTT. This codes for CASSPQGGPNSPLHF.

A word on this clonotype: Compared with germline, one end of the junction differs, possibly owing to a read error. The chain is built from TRBV7-2 and TRBJ2-5; D is undetermined. The germline V gene has CDR1 SGHTA and CDR2 FQGNSA. The CDR3 extends over 14 amino acids. The CDR3 sequence is CANSHGVGNNEQYF. The CDR3 coding sequence is TGTGCCAACAGCCACGGTGTCGGCAACAATGAGCAGTACTTC.

The chain employs TRBV28 and TRBJ1-5; D remains unclear. Trimming left V 3 bases short and J 10 bases short, with 7 bases between. Germline V gene lookup returns CDR1 MDHEN and CDR2 SYDVKM. This CDR3 region has 11 residues. DNA for the CDR3: TGTGCCAGCAGTTTCGTTAGCCCCCAGCATTTT. It codes for CASSFVSPQHF.

The CDR3 spells CASSPGTSGKNEQFF. Written as DNA, the CDR3 is TGTGCCAGCAGCCCCGGGACTAGCGGGAAAAATGAGCAGTTCTTC. The V call is TRBV11-2, the J call TRBJ2-1; 13 nucleotides line up with TRBD2. CDR3 length equals 15 residues. V trimming: 5 bases; J trimming: 7 bases; junction bases outside the gene matches: 5. The germline gives CDR1 SGHAT, CDR2 FQNNGV.

V gene TRBV10-3 combines with J gene TRBJ2-3, with 11 bases matching TRBD2. Germline loops: CDR1 ENHRY, CDR2 SYGVKD. The CDR3 contains 14 residues. V shed 10 bases and J 3 bases; nucleotides not matched to a gene: 6. The CDR3 is CATKLAGVTDTQYF. CDR3 nucleotides: TGTGCCACCAAACTAGCGGGAGTTACAGATACGCAGTATTTT.

On this clonotype: The junction shows a germline mismatch at one end, possibly a read error. The rearrangement joins TRBV6-2 or TRBV6-3 to TRBJ2-3; D remains ambiguous. This CDR3 contains 12 residues. Per germline, CDR1 MNHEY and CDR2 SVGEGT. As DNA, the CDR3 is TGTGCCAGCAGCTACTGGGTGGATACGCAGTATTTT. Protein product: CASSYWVDTQYF.

The rearrangement joins TRBV6-5 to TRBJ2-5; D not resolved. This CDR3 has 14 residues. Germline V CDR1 and CDR2: MNHEY, SVGAGI. V dropped 5 bases and J dropped 4 bases, with 14 bases sitting between them. The CDR3 here is CASSPRRSGETQYF. CDR3 coding DNA: TGTGCCAGCAGTCCTCGTCGGAGTGGAGAGACCCAGTACTTC.

To note about this clonotype: Mismatch with germline at one junction end may stem from a read error. V usage is TRBV7-9 and J usage is TRBJ1-1; 9 nucleotides line up with TRBD1. The CDR3 covers 17 residues. From germline, CDR1 is SEHNR and CDR2 FQNEAQ (reference sequence). The DNA of the CDR3 is TGTGCCAGCAGCACAAACCAGCGGACAGGGGTGAACACTGAAACTTTCTTT. The encoded protein is CASSTNQRTGVNTETFF.

The chain has TRBV28 and TRBJ2-7; the D gene is possibly TRBD1 (5 bases). This CDR3 has 16 amino acids. Germline-derived CDR1 and CDR2 are MDHEN and SYDVKM. Trimming took off 11 bases at V and 0 bases at J, with 23 bases between the two ends. The CDR3 spells CALGPQGAMRSYEQYF. In DNA, the CDR3 is TGTGCCTTGGGGCCTCAGGGTGCGATGCGCTCCTACGAGCAGTACTTC.

This sequence joins TRBV2 and TRBJ2-5; TRBD2 might be the D (5 bases). Matching the DNA end better, TRBJ2-7 makes the J call doubtful. The CDR3 loop spans 13 amino acids. Germline CDR1 and CDR2: SNHLY and FYNNEI. CDR3 nucleotide sequence: TGTGCCAGCAGGGCGGGTGGTCGGAACGAGCAGTACTTC. This encodes CASRAGGRNEQYF.